Presented here are 18 T cell receptor beta chains from one specimen sequenced in a study of T cells in Graves' hyperthyroidism and ophthalmopathy. From RNA transcripts, TCR beta CDR3 regions were amplified. HTBI primers drove first-round RT-PCR of the TCR CDR3. TCRdb re-called the multiplex PCR reads with MiXCR, one entry per CDR3 protein. The data contain more than 300,000 distinct CDR3 sequences, under 20% of them singletons. Sequencing used blood. The receptors stem from a man younger than 35 with Graves' ophthalmopathy.

In this sample, this clonotype turned up many times. This rearrangement joins TRBV12-3 or TRBV12-4 to TRBJ2-7; 8 bases are shared with TRBD1. V trimming: 6 bases; J trimming: 6 bases; junction bases outside the gene matches: 7. The CDR3 runs 13 residues. The CDR3 nucleotides read TGTGCCAGCAGAAGGGACAGGTCCCCCGAGCAGTACTTC. This gives the protein CASRRDRSPEQYF.

In this sample, this clonotype turned up a few times. This likely comes from a read error, as the CDR3 has no conserved phenylalanine or tryptophan at its end. This rearrangement joins TRBV5-4 to TRBJ2-3, with 9 positions matching TRBD1. This CDR3 has 14 residues. Germline trimming cut 3 bases from V and 3 bases from J; bases unmatched to any gene: 2. Germline CDR1 reads SGHNT; CDR2 reads YYREEE (reference sequence). In DNA, the CDR3 is TGTGCCAGCAGCTCTGACAGGGGGACAGATACGCAGTATTCT. Amino acid sequence: CASSSDRGTDTQYS.

This clonotype was observed many times. The genes are TRBV5-1 and TRBJ1-1; D is undetermined. CDR3 length: 14 residues. Trimming shortened V by 6 bases and J by 1 base, and 13 bases separated the two germline ends. Germline loops: CDR1 SGHRS, CDR2 YFSETQ. CDR3 amino acids: CASNSGPSNTEAFF. The DNA of the CDR3 is TGCGCCAGCAACTCCGGGCCCTCGAACACTGAAGCTTTCTTT.

This clonotype was observed at least ten times. J is TRBJ2-3 and V is TRBV2, with TRBD1 matching 7 bases. CDR3 length: 14 residues. After removal of 7 bases from V and 3 bases from J, the junction contained 7 bases not matched to a gene. The germline CDR1 and CDR2 sequences are SNHLY and FYNNEI. The DNA of the CDR3 is TGTGCCAGCACTCCGAGGGGGCCGACAGATACGCAGTATTTT. Its translation is CASTPRGPTDTQYF.

This clonotype was counted ten times or more. The chain joins TRBV28 to TRBJ1-2; 7 bases fit TRBD1. Trimming removed 5 bases from V and 3 bases from J; junction bases left unmatched: 3. The CDR3 extends over 13 amino acids. Germline V gives CDR1 MDHEN, CDR2 SYDVKM. CDR3 region: CASSRTGYYGYTF. In DNA form, the CDR3 reads TGTGCCAGCAGTAGGACAGGATACTATGGCTACACCTTC.

The chain has TRBV10-3 and TRBJ1-1; 12 bases are a match to TRBD1. The germline V gene has CDR1 ENHRY and CDR2 SYGVKD. Trimming took 2 bases from V and 7 from J; bases not matched to a gene: 2. The CDR3 runs to 14 residues. DNA of the CDR3: TGTGCCATCAGTGAGAGGGACAGGGGGCTTGAAGCTTTCTTT. Translated, it gives CAISERDRGLEAFF.

This clonotype showed up just a few times. The genes are TRBV20-1 and TRBJ1-1, with 7 bases matching TRBD1. V lost 6 bases to trimming and J lost 5 bases; unmatched junction nucleotides: 9. Germline-derived CDR1 and CDR2 are DFQATT and SNEGSKA (reference sequence). The CDR3 covers 13 residues. The CDR3 loop reads CSALRDSGTEAFF. For the CDR3, the DNA is TGCAGTGCCCTCCGGGACAGCGGAACTGAAGCTTTCTTT.

This clonotype was counted ten times or more. The V gene is TRBV11-2, the J gene TRBJ1-1, with D unclear. Germline V lookup: CDR1 SGHAT, CDR2 FQNNGV. V was shortened by 4 bases and J by 4 bases, with 13 bases between the two germline ends. The CDR3 loop spans 14 amino acids. The CDR3: CASSSSVSSTEAFF. For the CDR3, the DNA is TGTGCCAGCAGCTCATCAGTGAGTAGCACTGAAGCTTTCTTT.

This chain joins TRBV4-1 and TRBJ2-1; TRBD2 matches at 16 bases. CDR1 and CDR2 from the germline V gene are MGHRA and YSYEKL. V trimming: 0 bases; J trimming: 9 bases; junction bases outside the gene matches: 8. The CDR3 has 18 residues. The CDR3, as DNA: TGCGCCAGCAGCCAAGATACGGGACTAGCGGGGGGGCGGGGTGAGCAGTTCTTC. It translates to CASSQDTGLAGGRGEQFF.

At least ten counts were recorded for this clonotype. V usage is TRBV5-1 and J usage is TRBJ2-3; D is uncertain. There are 14 residues in the CDR3. V shed 0 bases and J shed 0 bases, with 5 bases lying between them. Germline CDR1 SGHRS, CDR2 YFSETQ. In nucleotides, the CDR3 is TGCGCCAGCAGCTTGGCGCTAAGCACAGATACGCAGTATTTT. It specifies CASSLALSTDTQYF.

This clonotype was found many times. This chain joins TRBV7-8 and TRBJ1-5; D might be TRBD1 (5 bases). Germline V lookup: CDR1 SGHVS, CDR2 FQNEAQ. This CDR3 contains 13 residues. Trimming shortened V by 1 base and J by 8 bases, and 9 bases separated the two germline ends. The CDR3 DNA reads as TGTGCCAGCAGCTTAGGGGCGGGGGAGCCCCAGCATTTT. It yields the protein CASSLGAGEPQHF. The whole variable domain, remainder taken from reference TRBV7-8 and TRBJ1-5, is GAGVSQSPRYKVAKRGQDVALRCDPISGHVSLFWYQQALGQGPEFLTYFQNEAQLDKSGLPSDRFFAERPEGSVSTLKIQRTQQEDSAVYLCASSLGAGEPQHFGDGTRLSIL.

In regard to this clonotype: A much larger clone differs by one base, so this may be a read error. The CDR3 nucleotides read TGTGCCAGCGGCAGTCCCTGGGAGTCCCAGTACTTC. It yields the protein CASGSPWESQYF. The rearrangement joins TRBV27 to TRBJ2-5, with D maybe TRBD2 (5 bases). Germline-derived CDR1 and CDR2 are MNHEY and SMNVEV (reference sequence). V lost 8 bases and J 9 bases, leaving 16 bases between the germline ends. The CDR3 has 12 amino acids.

This clonotype was found many times. The gene calls are TRBV12-3 or TRBV12-4 and TRBJ1-3; unclear D gene. Trimming stripped 5 bases from V and 0 bases from J, with 5 bases between. This CDR3 has 13 amino acids. The CDR3 spells CASSRDSGNTIYF. As DNA, the CDR3 is TGTGCCAGCAGTCGGGACTCTGGAAACACCATATATTTT.

This clonotype was counted many times. The genes are TRBV12-3 or TRBV12-4 and TRBJ1-5; a possible D gene is TRBD1 (6 bases). The CDR3 runs 12 residues. V dropped 6 bases and J dropped 6 bases, with 9 bases sitting between them. The DNA for the CDR3 is TGTGCCAGCAGCCCAGGGGTTCAGCCCCAGCATTTT. Encoded protein: CASSPGVQPQHF.

This clonotype showed up many times. The chain uses TRBV27 and TRBJ1-2, with 9 bases aligning to TRBD1. Germline assignment: CDR1 MNHEY and CDR2 SMNVEV (reference sequence). This CDR3 spans 13 amino acids. Unmatched junction bases numbered 3, after V lost 6 bases and J lost 4 bases. CDR3 loop: CASSSTGGYGYTF. The DNA of the CDR3 is TGTGCCAGCAGCTCGACAGGGGGCTATGGCTACACCTTC.

The chain uses TRBV27 and TRBJ2-1, with TRBD2 identical over 9 bases. This CDR3 region has 14 residues. The J segment lost 7 bases and the V segment lost 5 bases, leaving 6 bases of the junction unmatched. Germline values: CDR1 MNHEY, CDR2 SMNVEV (reference sequence). The CDR3 is CASSTGLASNEQFF. For the CDR3, the DNA is TGTGCCAGCAGTACGGGACTAGCCTCGAATGAGCAGTTCTTC.

The V call is TRBV29-1, the J call TRBJ2-3; D call uncertain. CDR1 and CDR2 from the germline V gene are SQVTM and ANQGSEA. The CDR3 totals 12 residues. The V end was cut by 0 bases, the J end by 3 bases, with 4 bases between. The CDR3 is CSVEEGTDTQYF. In nucleotides, the CDR3 is TGCAGCGTTGAAGAGGGGACAGATACGCAGTATTTT.

This clonotype was seen ten or more times. The chain joins TRBV12-3 or TRBV12-4 to TRBJ1-1, with D perhaps matching TRBD1 (6 bases). V lost 1 base, J lost 4 bases, and 13 bases lay in between. There are 15 residues in the CDR3. The CDR3 sequence is CASSLEAGAGTEAFF. The CDR3 region has the DNA TGTGCCAGCAGTTTAGAGGCAGGGGCGGGCACTGAAGCTTTCTTT.